What follows are 27 T cell receptor beta chains derived from one specimen sequenced in a study of blood T cell repertoires in COVID-19. The method was immunoSEQ multiplex PCR; TCRdb's version includes in-frame clones alone and lacks a portion of them. The repertoire consists of roughly 280,000 clones, with roughly 80% occurring once and the leading ten covering over 4.5%. The sequencing sample was made of peripheral blood. The receptors were sampled from a man aged 60 to 69 who had recovered from COVID-19.

This clone turned up a few times. The V gene is TRBV4-1, the J gene TRBJ1-2; TRBD1 agrees at 10 bases. CDR1 and CDR2 from the germline V gene are MGHRA and YSYEKL. The CDR3 spans 17 residues. V shed 3 bases, J shed 5 bases, and the junction held 12 bases outside the gene matches. Written as DNA, the CDR3 is TGCGCCAGCAGCCACGAAACTCGGGACAGGGGCGTATATGGCTACACCTTC. Its translation is CASSHETRDRGVYGYTF.

CDR3 nucleotides: TGCAGCGTTGCAGTCCCCGGGGAGCTGTTTTTT. This codes for CSVAVPGELFF. The chain recombines TRBV29-1 with TRBJ2-2, with D hard to call. The CDR3 runs to 11 residues. CDR1 and CDR2 from the germline V gene are SQVTM and ANQGSEA. Trimming took off 4 bases at V and 6 bases at J, with 6 bases between the two ends.

This chain joins TRBV19 and TRBJ2-1; TRBD2 matches at 8 bases. This CDR3 has 11 amino acids. Germline V lookup: CDR1 LNHDA, CDR2 SQIVND (reference sequence). Trimming cost V 5 bases and J 11 bases; bases outside gene matches: 2. The CDR3 nucleotides read TGTGCCAGTAGTGAGCGGGAGCAGCAGTTCTTC. This gives the protein CASSEREQQFF.

The chain has TRBV6-1 and TRBJ1-1, with TRBD1 identical over 12 bases. CDR1 and CDR2 from the germline V gene are MNHNS and SASEGT. This CDR3 region has 17 residues. Trimming at V came to 4 bases and at J to 1 base, leaving 7 bases not matched to a gene. CDR3 loop: CASSVRDRGRENTEAFF. Written as DNA, the CDR3 is TGTGCCAGCAGTGTCCGGGACAGGGGGCGGGAGAACACTGAAGCTTTCTTT.

The chain links TRBV20-1 to TRBJ2-5; D may be TRBD2 (6 bases). The V gene's germline CDR1 is DFQATT and CDR2 SNEGSKA (reference sequence). V lost 7 bases to trimming and J lost 4 bases, with 10 bases between them. The CDR3 is 11 amino acids. The CDR3 region has the DNA TGCAGTGGGAGGGATGGAGAGACCCAGTACTTC. This codes for CSGRDGETQYF.

In its sample, this clone was seen a few times. This chain joins TRBV18 and TRBJ2-7; D uncertain. Germline assignment: CDR1 KGHSH and CDR2 LQKENI. This CDR3 comprises 14 residues. The V end was cut by 5 bases, the J end by 6 bases, with 17 bases between. In nucleotides, the CDR3 is TGTGCCAGCTCAATGGGCAAGGCCGTTTCCGAGCAGTACTTC. Translated, it gives CASSMGKAVSEQYF.

This clone came up a few times. The rearrangement joins TRBV15 to TRBJ2-7; 9 bases match TRBD2. The CDR3 covers 14 residues. Per germline, CDR1 LNHNV and CDR2 YYDKDF (reference sequence). J was trimmed by 3 bases and V by 6 bases; bases with no gene match: 6. This CDR3 is CATRMGTSSYEQYF. The CDR3 bases are TGTGCCACCAGGATGGGGACTAGCAGCTACGAGCAGTACTTC. Full variable domain (rest looked up from reference TRBV15 and TRBJ2-7): DAMVIQNPRYQVTQFGKPVTLSCSQTLNHNVMYWYQQKSSQAPKLLFHYYDKDFNNEADTPDNFQSRRPNTSFCFLDIRSPGLGDTAMYLCATRMGTSSYEQYFGPGTRLTVT.

This chain connects TRBV5-4 to TRBJ2-5; 10 bases fit TRBD2. The V gene's germline CDR1 is SGHNT and CDR2 YYREEE (reference sequence). The CDR3 is made up of 16 amino acids. The V and J ends lost 2 bases and 5 bases, in that order; junction bases with no gene match: 9. CDR3 residues: CASSFASGLARETQYF. CDR3 nucleotide sequence: TGTGCCAGCAGCTTCGCTTCGGGACTAGCGAGGGAGACCCAGTACTTC. Full variable domain (remainder filled in from reference TRBV5-4 and TRBJ2-5): ETGVTQSPTHLIKTRGQQVTLRCSSQSGHNTVSWYQQALGQGPQFIFQYYREEENGRGNFPPRFSGLQFPNYSSELNVNALELDDSALYLCASSFASGLARETQYFGPGTRLLVL.

This chain joins TRBV28 and TRBJ2-1; tentatively, D is TRBD2 (7 bases). This CDR3 has 18 residues. Trimming removed 4 bases at V and 4 bases at J, with 23 bases between. Germline CDR1 reads MDHEN; CDR2 reads SYDVKM. The chain's CDR3 is CASSSPRGAQGGYNEQFF. The CDR3 DNA reads as TGTGCCAGCAGTTCCCCCCGGGGGGCCCAGGGAGGGTACAATGAGCAGTTCTTC. The full variable domain, completed using reference TRBV28 and TRBJ2-1, is DVKVTQSSRYLVKRTGEKVFLECVQDMDHENMFWYRQDPGLGLRLIYFSYDVKMKEKGDIPEGYSVSREKKERFSLILESASTNQTSMYLCASSSPRGAQGGYNEQFFGPGTRLTVL.

V usage is TRBV7-9 and J usage is TRBJ2-1; 8 positions agree with TRBD1. V was clipped by 0 bases and J by 4 bases; unmatched bases: 14. The CDR3 totals 19 residues. CDR1 is SEHNR and CDR2 is FQNEAQ in the germline V gene (reference sequence). CDR3 sequence (DNA): TGTGCCAGCAGCTTAGCCCGGACAGGGTGGACCCGATTATACAATGAGCAGTTCTTC. This codes for CASSLARTGWTRLYNEQFF.

The chain carries TRBV7-9 and TRBJ1-4, with D uncertain. The V end lost 5 bases, the J end lost 7 bases, and 17 bases lay between the germline ends. The CDR3 length is 15 residues. From germline, CDR1 is SEHNR and CDR2 FQNEAQ (reference sequence). CDR3 bases: TGTGCCAGCAGCGCATCAACAGCTCCTGGTGAAAAACTGTTTTTT. This translates into CASSASTAPGEKLFF.

The chain has TRBV7-8 and TRBJ1-2, with a weak D call TRBD1 (5 bases). The CDR3 extends over 17 amino acids. The germline CDR1 and CDR2 sequences are SGHVS and FQNEAQ. The V gene lost 4 bases and the J gene lost 3 bases, with 21 bases spanning the gap. The CDR3 loop reads CASSSLGWLGEDYGYTF. The CDR3 DNA follows: TGTGCCAGCAGCTCATTGGGCTGGTTAGGGGAGGACTATGGCTACACCTTC.

This rearrangement joins TRBV6-5 to TRBJ1-2, with TRBD1 identical over 7 bases. The germline CDR1 and CDR2 sequences are MNHEY and SVGAGI. V dropped 7 bases and J dropped 3; count of bases not matched to a gene: 5. This CDR3 is 13 amino acids long. The chain's CDR3 is CASTSQGDYGYTF. The CDR3 DNA is TGTGCCAGCACATCCCAGGGGGACTATGGCTACACCTTC.

This clone has more than one count but fewer than ten. V is TRBV28 and J is TRBJ1-1, with a weak D call TRBD1 (6 bases). The CDR3 has 15 residues. Between the trimmed V and J ends, which lost 5 bases and 1 base, there was a span of 14 bases. Per germline, CDR1 MDHEN and CDR2 SYDVKM. The CDR3 here is CASSASGRGNTEAFF. In DNA form, the CDR3 reads TGTGCCAGCAGTGCCTCAGGCAGGGGGAACACTGAAGCTTTCTTT.

The rearrangement uses TRBV29-1 and TRBJ2-1; TRBD2 matches 12 bases. V shed 5 bases, J shed 2 bases, and the junction held 10 bases outside the gene matches. This CDR3 contains 17 residues. CDR1 SQVTM and CDR2 ANQGSEA come from the germline V gene. The CDR3 loop reads CSVLIGLAGGPYNEQFF. The CDR3 DNA is TGCAGCGTTCTCATCGGGCTAGCGGGGGGGCCCTACAATGAGCAGTTCTTC.

The rearrangement uses TRBV2 and TRBJ2-5; 10 bases agree with TRBD2. V shed 1 base and J 5 bases; nucleotides not matched to a gene: 7. In germline, CDR1 is SNHLY, CDR2 FYNNEI. CDR3 length equals 16 residues. The CDR3 loop reads CASSEDLAGVGETQYF. The DNA for the CDR3 is TGTGCCAGCAGTGAAGATCTAGCGGGGGTCGGGGAGACCCAGTACTTC.

The chain joins TRBV28 to TRBJ2-5, with D possibly TRBD1 on 5 matching bases. Germline V gene sequence: CDR1 MDHEN, CDR2 SYDVKM. The V and J ends lost 11 bases and 5 bases respectively, with 21 bases between them. The length of the CDR3 is 14 residues. The CDR3 spells CAAGIWGTVETQYF. Here the CDR3 DNA reads TGTGCCGCAGGGATCTGGGGCACGGTCGAGACCCAGTACTTC.

V is TRBV5-1 and J is TRBJ1-2; 7 bases line up with TRBD1. The length of the CDR3 is 14 residues. Germline CDR1 SGHRS, CDR2 YFSETQ. Trimming removed 1 base from V and 5 bases from J; junction bases left unmatched: 5. The CDR3 loop reads CASSLSGQEYGYTF. CDR3 sequence (DNA): TGCGCCAGCAGCTTGTCCGGACAGGAGTATGGCTACACCTTC. The variable domain in full, with the rest retrieved from reference TRBV5-1 and TRBJ1-2, is KAGVTQTPRYLIKTRGQQVTLSCSPISGHRSVSWYQQTPGQGLQFLFEYFSETQRNKGNFPGRFSGRQFSNSRSEMNVSTLELGDSALYLCASSLSGQEYGYTFGSGTRLTVV.

This clone has a single count. The CDR3 loop reads CASSPQTGPNTGELFF. DNA of the CDR3: TGTGCCAGCAGCCCACAGACAGGACCGAACACCGGGGAGCTGTTTTTT. This rearrangement joins TRBV14 to TRBJ2-2; D perhaps matches TRBD1 (6 bases). Germline lookup yields CDR1 SGHDN and CDR2 FVKESK. The CDR3 is 16 residues long. Trimming stripped 4 bases from V and 0 bases from J, with 12 bases between.

The V call is TRBV5-4, the J call TRBJ2-5, with 9 positions matching TRBD1. There are 15 residues in the CDR3. J gave up 4 bases and V 1 base, and 5 bases lay outside the gene matches. The germline V gene encodes CDR1 SGHNT and CDR2 YYREEE (reference sequence). CDR3 sequence reads: CASSLSMTGGETQYF. Here the CDR3 DNA reads TGTGCCAGCAGCTTGTCAATGACAGGGGGAGAGACCCAGTACTTC. Together with reference TRBV5-4 and TRBJ2-5, the CDR3 gives the full variable domain: ETGVTQSPTHLIKTRGQQVTLRCSSQSGHNTVSWYQQALGQGPQFIFQYYREEENGRGNFPPRFSGLQFPNYSSELNVNALELDDSALYLCASSLSMTGGETQYFGPGTRLLVL.

This rearrangement joins TRBV7-9 to TRBJ1-1, with D tentatively TRBD1 (5 bases). CDR3 length: 14 amino acids. V was clipped by 4 bases and J by 4 bases, with 13 bases between them. The germline V gene has CDR1 SEHNR and CDR2 FQNEAQ (reference sequence). CDR3 region: CASSSPTAPTEAFF. The CDR3 DNA is TGTGCCAGCAGCTCTCCGACAGCTCCCACTGAAGCTTTCTTT. The full variable domain, in which reference TRBV7-9 and TRBJ1-1 provide the parts outside the CDR3, is DTGVSQNPRHKITKRGQNVTFRCDPISEHNRLYWYRQTLGQGPEFLTYFQNEAQLEKSRLLSDRFSAERPKGSFSTLEIQRTEQGDSAMYLCASSSPTAPTEAFFGQGTRLTVV.

The CDR3 coding sequence is TGCGCCAGCAGCTTGGGGCAGAGGGCTTCACCCCTCCACTTT. Protein sequence: CASSLGQRASPLHF. This chain joins TRBV5-1 and TRBJ1-6; D is undetermined. The CDR3 runs to 14 residues. The germline V gene encodes CDR1 SGHRS and CDR2 YFSETQ. Trimming took off 0 bases at V and 9 bases at J, with 10 bases between the two ends.

The chain joins TRBV7-6 to TRBJ2-1, with TRBD1 matching over 9 bases. The ends lost 5 bases at V and 3 bases at J; junction bases unmatched: 11. The CDR3 sequence is 17 residues long. In germline, CDR1 is SGHVS, CDR2 FNYEAQ. Here the CDR3 reads CASSITGGSPHYNEQFF. The CDR3 DNA is TGTGCCAGCAGCATCACAGGGGGCTCTCCCCACTACAATGAGCAGTTCTTC.

The rearrangement links TRBV3-1 (or the pseudogene TRBV3-2) to TRBJ2-7; 11 bases align to TRBD2. Germline V gene data show CDR1 as LGHDT and CDR2 as YNNKEL (reference sequence). With 1 base clipped from V and 13 bases from J, the junction kept 6 bases outside the gene matches. The CDR3 spans 13 residues. The CDR3 DNA follows: TGTGCCAGCAGCCAAGTACTAGCGGGAGAGGAATACTTC. It specifies CASSQVLAGEEYF.

Turning to this clone: Other DNA variants within this sample encode the same CDR3. This chain connects TRBV6-6 to TRBJ1-5, with 9 bases that match TRBD1. The ends lost 7 bases at V and 1 base at J; junction bases unmatched: 2. Germline values: CDR1 MNHNY, CDR2 SVGAGI (reference sequence). The CDR3 is 14 residues long. The CDR3 spells CASNDRGSNQPQHF. As DNA, the CDR3 is TGTGCCAGCAACGACAGGGGGAGCAATCAGCCCCAGCATTTT.

V gene TRBV5-1 combines with J gene TRBJ2-7; TRBD2 agrees at 9 bases. The V gene's germline CDR1 is SGHRS and CDR2 YFSETQ. CDR3 length: 14 residues. The junction had 2 bases not matched to a gene; V was cut back by 1 base and J by 3 bases. CDR3 sequence: CASSLISGSYEQYF. The DNA of the CDR3 is TGCGCCAGCAGCTTGATTAGCGGGAGCTACGAGCAGTACTTC. The full variable domain, completed using reference TRBV5-1 and TRBJ2-7, is KAGVTQTPRYLIKTRGQQVTLSCSPISGHRSVSWYQQTPGQGLQFLFEYFSETQRNKGNFPGRFSGRQFSNSRSEMNVSTLELGDSALYLCASSLISGSYEQYFGPGTRLTVT.

The genes are TRBV4-2 and TRBJ2-1, with 13 bases lining up with TRBD2. Germline V gives CDR1 LGHNA, CDR2 YNFKEQ. This CDR3 has 16 amino acids. Trimming removed 1 base from V and 8 bases from J; junction bases left unmatched: 5. The CDR3 DNA reads as TGTGCCAGCAGCCAAGGGACTAGCGGGAGTATCGATGAGCAGTTCTTC. Translation gives CASSQGTSGSIDEQFF.